Below are 4 T cell receptor beta chains sequenced from a single sample in a study of CD8+ T cells in alopecia areata. cDNA reverse transcribed from extracted RNA served as the sequencing template. Some clones are missing from TCRdb's copy, which holds only in-frame ones; the method was immunoSEQ multiplex PCR. The sample shows fewer than 350,000 clones, roughly 64% of them seen only once. Treatment described: oral pan-JAK inhibitor, 5-10 mg twice daily. This material consisted of CD4+ T cells sorted from blood, taken at week 24, from a patient treated with tofacitinib. The receptors were sampled from a human donor with alopecia areata.

This chain uses TRBV29-1 with TRBJ2-1; TRBD2 matches 9 bases. The CDR3 runs 14 residues. The germline CDR1 and CDR2 sequences are SQVTM and ANQGSEA. J lost 9 bases, V lost 6 bases, and 12 bases had no gene match. This CDR3 is CSVRLAGRSFEQFF. CDR3 nucleotides: TGCAGCGTCCGCCTAGCGGGGAGATCTTTTGAGCAGTTCTTC.

The rearrangement links TRBV5-1 to TRBJ2-6; no clear D gene. Per the germline V gene, CDR1 is SGHRS and CDR2 is YFSETQ. V lost 5 bases and J 2 bases, leaving 11 bases between the germline ends. This CDR3 spans 15 amino acids. In nucleotides, the CDR3 is TGCGCCAGCAGGAAAGTCAATGCTGGGGCCAACGTCCTGACTTTC. It encodes CASRKVNAGANVLTF.

This clone was counted a few times. This sequence joins TRBV15 and TRBJ2-2; D is unresolved. Per the germline V gene, CDR1 is LNHNV and CDR2 is YYDKDF (reference sequence). The germline V and J ends were trimmed by 0 bases and 9 bases, with 17 bases remaining between them. The CDR3 is 16 residues long. The CDR3 bases are TGTGCCACCAGCAGAGATTCAGGAGCGATGGACCGGGAGCTGTTTTTT. Protein sequence: CATSRDSGAMDRELFF. The full variable domain, with the rest looked up from reference TRBV15 and TRBJ2-2, is DAMVIQNPRYQVTQFGKPVTLSCSQTLNHNVMYWYQQKSSQAPKLLFHYYDKDFNNEADTPDNFQSRRPNTSFCFLDIRSPGLGDTAMYLCATSRDSGAMDRELFFGEGSRLTVL.

The CDR3 region is CASSLADSPLHF. CDR3 DNA: TGTGCCAGCAGCTTAGCTGATTCACCCCTCCACTTT. The chain combines TRBV7-6 with TRBJ1-6; unclear D gene. Between the trimmed V and J ends, which lost 0 bases and 8 bases, there was a span of 2 bases. This CDR3 region has 12 residues. Germline CDR1 is SGHVS and CDR2 is FNYEAQ.